What follows are 3 T cell receptor beta chains derived from one specimen sequenced in a study of early T cells in non-severe SARS-CoV-2 infection. TCRdb used MiXCR to reprocess the 5' RACE reads, holding one entry per CDR3 protein. This sample carries about 67,000 distinct CDR3 sequences, approximately 10% of them seen once, and the ten largest clones take about 3.8%. The sample consisted of whole blood. The receptor set was obtained from an adult who was a healthcare worker with PCR-confirmed SARS-CoV-2 infection or an uninfected control (not recorded which).

The chain employs TRBV3-1 and TRBJ2-5, with 10 bases aligning to TRBD1. V gave up 1 base and J gave up 5 bases; unmatched junction bases: 4. The CDR3 length is 15 residues. Germline-derived CDR1 and CDR2 are LGHDT and YNNKEL (reference sequence). The CDR3 region is CASSQGDRGPETQYF. Written as DNA, the CDR3 is TGTGCCAGCAGCCAAGGGGACAGGGGTCCGGAGACCCAGTACTTC.

Ten or more counts support this clonotype. This chain connects TRBV7-2 to TRBJ1-5; maybe TRBD1 (5 bases). V was trimmed by 1 base and J by 2 bases, leaving 9 bases between them. The CDR3 is 15 residues long. The germline V gene encodes CDR1 SGHTA and CDR2 FQGNSA. The CDR3 DNA reads as TGTGCCAGCAGCTTAGTCGGAGGGGGCAATCAGCCCCAGCATTTT. Protein sequence: CASSLVGGGNQPQHF.

This clonotype was detected ten times or more. The CDR3: CSVVLYSTTGELFF. The CDR3 DNA reads as TGCAGCGTTGTGTTGTACTCGACCACCGGGGAGCTGTTTTTT. The chain links TRBV29-1 to TRBJ2-2, with D hard to call. CDR1 is SQVTM and CDR2 is ANQGSEA in the germline V gene. The V end lost 4 bases, the J end lost 4 bases, and 13 bases lay between the germline ends. The CDR3 runs 14 residues.